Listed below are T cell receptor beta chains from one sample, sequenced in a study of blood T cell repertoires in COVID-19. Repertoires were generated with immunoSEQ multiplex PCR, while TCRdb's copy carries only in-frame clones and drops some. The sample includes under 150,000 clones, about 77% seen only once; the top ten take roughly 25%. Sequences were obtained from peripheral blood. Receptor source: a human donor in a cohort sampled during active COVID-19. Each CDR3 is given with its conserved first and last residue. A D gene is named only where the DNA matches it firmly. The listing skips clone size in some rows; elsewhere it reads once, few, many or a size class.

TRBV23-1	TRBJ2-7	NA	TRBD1	TGCGCCAGCAGTCATTCCGACAGGGGATTTTCCTACGAGCAGTACTTC	CASSHSDRGFSYEQYF
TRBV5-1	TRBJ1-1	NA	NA	TGCGCCAGCAGCTTGGCCTCGGGCGGCAGGGCGAACACTGAAGCTTTCTTT	CASSLASGGRANTEAFF
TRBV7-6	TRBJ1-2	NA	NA	TGTGCCAGCAGCCCCGGGCAGGGTAAATATGGCTACACCTTC	CASSPGQGKYGYTF
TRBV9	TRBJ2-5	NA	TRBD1	TGTGCCAGCAGCCCCCACGGGACAGGGGAAGAGACCCAGTACTTC	CASSPHGTGEETQYF
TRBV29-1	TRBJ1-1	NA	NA	TGCAGCGTTGCAGGGGTGTTGAACACTGAAGCTTTCTTT	CSVAGVLNTEAFF
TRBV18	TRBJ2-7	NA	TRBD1	TGTGCCAGCTCCCGAGGACAGGGTTTCTACGAGCAGTACTTC	CASSRGQGFYEQYF
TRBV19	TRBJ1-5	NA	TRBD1	TGTGCCAGTACCGGGGACAGCCTAAATCAGCCCCAGCATTTT	CASTGDSLNQPQHF
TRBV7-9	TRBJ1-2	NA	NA	TGTGCCAGCAGCTTAGGACAGATCGGCTACACCTTC	CASSLGQIGYTF
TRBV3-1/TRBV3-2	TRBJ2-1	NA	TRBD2	TGTGCCAGCAGCCAAGGGTGGACTAGCGACAATGAGCAGTTCTTC	CASSQGWTSDNEQFF
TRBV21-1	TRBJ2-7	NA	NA	TGTGCCAGCCTCAAAAGGCTAGCTTCCTACGAGCAGTACTTC	CASLKRLASYEQYF
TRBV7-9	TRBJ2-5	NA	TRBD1	TGTGCCAGCAGCTTGGACAGGGAGGAGACCCAGTACTTC	CASSLDREETQYF
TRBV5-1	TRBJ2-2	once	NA	TGCGCCAGCAGCCCACAGGTGCTGGGCGGGGAGCTGTTTTTT	CASSPQVLGGELFF
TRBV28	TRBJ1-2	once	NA	TGTGCCAGCAGTTTTGAGGTCTATGGCTACACCTTC	CASSFEVYGYTF
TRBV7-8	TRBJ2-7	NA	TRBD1	TGTGCCAGCAGAGACCGGGACAGATCCTACGAGCAGTACTTC	CASRDRDRSYEQYF
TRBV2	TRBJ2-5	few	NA	TGTGCCAGCAGAAAGGACAGGGAGGGGGAGACCCAGTACTTC	CASRKDREGETQYF
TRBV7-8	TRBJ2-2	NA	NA	TGTGCCAGCAGCTTGCAGGGTGGCGGGGAGCTGTTTTTT	CASSLQGGGELFF
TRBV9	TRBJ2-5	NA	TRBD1	TGTGCCAGCAGCCTACAGGGGGTCAGTAGAGAGACCCAGTACTTC	CASSLQGVSRETQYF
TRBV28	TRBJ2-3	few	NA	TGTGCCAGCAGTTTATTTGCGGCGGGCACAGATACGCAGTATTTT	CASSLFAAGTDTQYF
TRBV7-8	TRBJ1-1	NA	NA	TGTGCCAGCAGCGATGGGACGGGGGGGATGAACACTGAAGCTTTCTTT	CASSDGTGGMNTEAFF
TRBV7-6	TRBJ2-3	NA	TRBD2	TGTGCCAGCAGCCCCCGGGGGGTAACAGATACGCAGTATTTT	CASSPRGVTDTQYF
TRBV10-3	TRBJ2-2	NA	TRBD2	TGTGCCATCAGTGAGTCTGTGACTAGCGGGAGGACCGGGGAGCTGTTTTTT	CAISESVTSGRTGELFF